This TCR beta chain comes out of a study of CD8 T cells in ankylosing spondylitis. There are 16 residues in the CDR3. The V segment lost 6 bases and the J segment 1 base; nucleotides outside the gene matches: 9. TCRdb reprocessed the 5' RACE reads with MiXCR, giving one entry per CDR3 protein. The profile shows 90,000 to 100,000 distinct CDR3 sequences, about 8.6% of them singletons. This sequence originates from a male donor with ankylosing spondylitis or in good health (not recorded which). The sequencing sample was made of blood, either unsorted or a sorted T cell fraction (not recorded which). This chain links TRBV12-3 or TRBV12-4 with TRBJ2-3; 8 nucleotides agree with TRBD2. Here the CDR3 DNA reads TGTGCCAGCAGCCTAGAGGCGGGGGGCCGCACAGATACGCAGTATTTT. It specifies CASSLEAGGRTDTQYF.